These 11 T cell receptor beta chains came from one sample sequenced in a study of T-cell reconstitution after alpha-beta-depleted transplantation in children. Whole-study findings and limits: The authors attributed T-cell counts and diversity one year after transplant mostly to newly produced T cells.

What these receptors recognize is not known. The TCRbeta library was prepared with unique molecular identifiers. Via MiXCR, TCRdb re-called the PCR reads, giving one row per CDR3 protein. The sample records 250,000 to 300,000 distinct CDR3 sequences, roughly 8.2% being singletons. Specimen: peripheral blood, collected 360 days after TCRalphabeta/CD19-depleted stem cell transplant. These receptor sequences come from a female patient under 10 years old who had a stem cell transplant for Fanconi anemia, so the T cells may come from the graft donor.

This clonotype was seen at least ten times. The chain couples TRBV4-3 to TRBJ2-2; 7 nucleotides agree with TRBD2. With 0 bases clipped from V and 11 bases from J, the junction kept 3 bases outside the gene matches. The CDR3 extends over 13 amino acids. Germline CDR1 reads LGHNA; CDR2 reads YSLEER. The CDR3 loop reads CASSQEGGYELFF. CDR3 in DNA: TGCGCCAGCAGCCAAGAGGGGGGGTATGAGCTGTTTTTT.

This clonotype has only a few counts. The CDR3 bases are TGTGCCAGCAGTTACTCGAACCCGACTAGCGGGGGAGCGAACACCGGGGAGCTGTTTTTT. It is translated as CASSYSNPTSGGANTGELFF. V usage is TRBV6-2 or TRBV6-3 and J usage is TRBJ2-2, with 12 nucleotides matching TRBD2. From germline, CDR1 is MNHEY and CDR2 SVGEGT. J lost 0 bases, V lost 0 bases, and 8 bases had no gene match. The CDR3 is made up of 20 amino acids.

This clonotype has a count of ten or more. The J gene is TRBJ2-5, the V gene TRBV9, with 9 bases identical to TRBD2. In germline, CDR1 is SGDLS, CDR2 YYNGEE. The CDR3 consists of 15 residues. V trimming: 1 base; J trimming: 5 bases; junction bases outside the gene matches: 6. CDR3 loop: CASSVTSGSSETQYF. The CDR3 bases are TGTGCCAGCAGCGTAACTAGCGGGTCCTCCGAGACCCAGTACTTC.

This clonotype was seen at least ten times. The chain joins TRBV7-9 to TRBJ1-1; D gene unclear. Trimming removed 0 bases at V and 6 bases at J, with 14 bases between. Germline V gives CDR1 SEHNR, CDR2 FQNEAQ (reference sequence). This CDR3 has 15 amino acids. The CDR3 is CASSLASGAGSEAFF. The CDR3 nucleotides read TGTGCCAGCAGCTTAGCCTCGGGCGCGGGCTCTGAAGCTTTCTTT.

This clonotype has only a few counts. The chain uses TRBV24-1 and TRBJ2-2; no clear D. There are 15 residues in the CDR3. Germline-derived CDR1 and CDR2 are KGHDR and SFDVKD. V lost 7 bases, J lost 1 base, and 12 bases lay in between. The CDR3 DNA reads TGTGCCACCAGAAGTGGGGTGAAGAACACCGGGGAGCTGTTTTTT. It translates to CATRSGVKNTGELFF.

V is TRBV7-8 and J is TRBJ1-5; D uncertain. This CDR3 contains 15 residues. The V end was cut by 3 bases, the J end by 2 bases, with 11 bases between. In germline, CDR1 is SGHVS, CDR2 FQNEAQ. The CDR3 coding sequence is TGTGCCAGCAGCTTGGTCCATCGGGGCAATCAGCCCCAGCATTTT. This translates into CASSLVHRGNQPQHF. Together with reference TRBV7-8 and TRBJ1-5, the CDR3 gives the full variable domain: GAGVSQSPRYKVAKRGQDVALRCDPISGHVSLFWYQQALGQGPEFLTYFQNEAQLDKSGLPSDRFFAERPEGSVSTLKIQRTQQEDSAVYLCASSLVHRGNQPQHFGDGTRLSIL.

A few counts support this clonotype. This sequence joins TRBV10-2 and TRBJ2-2; D is undetermined. The germline CDR1 and CDR2 sequences are WSHSY and SAAADI. Trimming removed 3 bases from V and 6 bases from J, with 11 bases in between. The CDR3 runs to 14 residues. DNA of the CDR3: TGCGCCAGCAGTGATTGGATAAGTCCCGGGGAGCTGTTTTTT. This encodes CASSDWISPGELFF.

This clonotype was seen many times. The genes are TRBV29-1 and TRBJ2-3, with D possibly being TRBD1 or TRBD2 (5 bases each). This CDR3 comprises 12 residues. Germline V gene data show CDR1 as SQVTM and CDR2 as ANQGSEA. Trimming removed 3 bases at V and 9 bases at J, with 13 bases between. The CDR3 DNA reads TGCAGCGTTGACCCTGGCCGGGACACGCAGTATTTT. Its translation is CSVDPGRDTQYF.

This clonotype was picked up many times. The DNA of the CDR3 is TGCGCCAGCAGCCCAAATCAGGGACAACTCCAAGAGACCCAGTACTTC. This encodes CASSPNQGQLQETQYF. The chain joins TRBV5-1 to TRBJ2-5; D possibly corresponds to TRBD1 (6 bases). The V gene's germline CDR1 is SGHRS and CDR2 YFSETQ. The CDR3 covers 16 residues. Trimming removed 4 bases from V and 1 base from J, with 17 bases in between.

This clonotype was observed at least ten times. V and J are TRBV20-1 and TRBJ1-6; perhaps TRBD1 as D (5 bases). Germline V gives CDR1 DFQATT, CDR2 SNEGSKA (reference sequence). This CDR3 spans 15 amino acids. Trimming removed 6 bases from V and 9 bases from J, with 21 bases in between. This chain's CDR3 is CSAQTAQGRSSPLHF. DNA of the CDR3: TGCAGTGCCCAAACCGCCCAGGGTCGGAGTTCACCCCTCCACTTT.

This clonotype was detected only a few times. V gene TRBV4-2 combines with J gene TRBJ2-2; TRBD1 matches at 10 bases. The CDR3 is made up of 20 amino acids. In germline, CDR1 is LGHNA, CDR2 YNFKEQ. The V and J ends lost 8 bases and 2 bases, in that order; junction bases with no gene match: 20. CDR3 bases: TGTGCCAGCGTCCGCCGGGACAGGGGCCCTTCGATTATAAACACCGGGGAGCTGTTTTTT. Translating it yields CASVRRDRGPSIINTGELFF.